The 20 T cell receptor beta chains listed next were all sequenced from one sample in a study of shared clonotypes between healthy human individuals. Libraries were prepared by immunoSEQ multiplex PCR; TCRdb keeps only in-frame clonotypes and omits some of them. The data hold 190,000 or so clones, with around 63% observed a single time. The sequenced material came from memory CD4+ T cells sorted from blood. Subset defined: CD45RA-negative fraction. These TCRs come from a man aged 25 to 40 in good health.

This chain links TRBV30 with TRBJ2-7, with no clear D. V shed 1 base and J shed 7 bases, with 14 bases lying between them. The CDR3 covers 13 residues. Looked up from germline, CDR1 is GTSNPN and CDR2 is SVGIG (reference sequence). CDR3 bases: TGTGCCTGGAGTGGATTCAACTCTGGTGAGCAGTACTTC. Residues: CAWSGFNSGEQYF.

The rearrangement joins TRBV6-1 to TRBJ1-1; D ambiguous. The CDR3 length is 13 residues. Germline V gene data show CDR1 as MNHNS and CDR2 as SASEGT. V gave up 6 bases and J gave up 1 base, with 9 bases separating them. The CDR3 DNA follows: TGTGCCAGCAGACTCGACGGGAACACTGAAGCTTTCTTT. Its protein is CASRLDGNTEAFF.

V is TRBV5-1 and J is TRBJ2-1, with 12 bases aligning to TRBD2. Germline values: CDR1 SGHRS, CDR2 YFSETQ. The CDR3 is 15 amino acids. After removal of 6 bases from V and 6 bases from J, the junction contained 7 bases not matched to a gene. The CDR3 spells CASTQLAGGPNEQFF. The CDR3 DNA reads as TGCGCCAGCACCCAACTAGCGGGAGGACCCAATGAGCAGTTCTTC. Full variable domain (missing parts from reference TRBV5-1 and TRBJ2-1): KAGVTQTPRYLIKTRGQQVTLSCSPISGHRSVSWYQQTPGQGLQFLFEYFSETQRNKGNFPGRFSGRQFSNSRSEMNVSTLELGDSALYLCASTQLAGGPNEQFFGPGTRLTVL.

This clone was detected a few times. This sequence joins TRBV5-1 and TRBJ1-2, with 7 bases that match TRBD1. The V gene's germline CDR1 is SGHRS and CDR2 YFSETQ. The J segment lost 4 bases and the V segment lost 0 bases, leaving 3 bases of the junction unmatched. This CDR3 spans 14 amino acids. The CDR3 region is CASSLDRGGYGYTF. CDR3 DNA: TGCGCCAGCAGCTTGGACAGGGGTGGCTATGGCTACACCTTC.

The CDR3 nucleotides are TGTGCCAGCCTTACCGGGACACTATCGTCAAGTCAGCCCCAGCATTTT. This codes for CASLTGTLSSSQPQHF. The J gene is TRBJ1-5, the V gene TRBV28; maybe TRBD1 (6 bases). Trimming left V 8 bases short and J 6 bases short, with 23 bases between. Germline CDR1 and CDR2: MDHEN and SYDVKM. The CDR3 contains 16 residues.

Only a few counts were recorded for this clone. The chain links TRBV28 to TRBJ1-2; 11 positions match TRBD1. With V trimmed by 4 bases and J by 6 bases, 10 bases remained unmatched. Germline V gene lookup returns CDR1 MDHEN and CDR2 SYDVKM. CDR3 length: 16 amino acids. CDR3 sequence: CASSSEDRGLVNGYTF. CDR3 bases: TGTGCCAGCAGTTCCGAGGACAGGGGGCTAGTGAATGGCTACACCTTC.

V is TRBV30 and J is TRBJ2-3, with 8 bases lining up with TRBD2. Germline trimming cut 6 bases from V and 2 bases from J; bases unmatched to any gene: 4. In germline, CDR1 is GTSNPN, CDR2 SVGIG (reference sequence). CDR3 size: 13 residues. The CDR3 is CACAGGLTDTQYF. DNA for the CDR3: TGTGCCTGCGCGGGAGGACTCACAGATACGCAGTATTTT. The full variable domain, rest sourced from reference TRBV30 and TRBJ2-3, is SQTIHQWPATLVQPVGSPLSLECTVEGTSNPNLYWYRQAAGRGLQLLFYSVGIGQISSEVPQNLSASRPQDRQFILSSKKLLLSDSGFYLCACAGGLTDTQYFGPGTRLTVL.

In its sample, this clone was seen a few times. The genes are TRBV14 and TRBJ2-5, with a tentative D call TRBD1 (5 bases). Trimming left V 0 bases short and J 5 bases short, with 10 bases between. In germline, CDR1 is SGHDN, CDR2 FVKESK. This CDR3 comprises 14 residues. The CDR3 here is CASSQEWGSETQYF. DNA of the CDR3: TGTGCCAGCAGCCAAGAATGGGGCAGCGAGACCCAGTACTTC.

The chain employs TRBV7-9 and TRBJ1-3; D remains ambiguous. The V end was cut by 5 bases, the J end by 2 bases, with 19 bases between. Germline assignment: CDR1 SEHNR and CDR2 FQNEAQ (reference sequence). The CDR3 sequence is 17 residues long. The CDR3 spells CASSHQRRLTAGNTIYF. Here the CDR3 DNA reads TGTGCCAGCAGCCATCAACGCCGCCTTACAGCTGGAAACACCATATATTTT. Using reference TRBV7-9 and TRBJ1-3 for the parts outside the CDR3, the full variable domain is DTGVSQNPRHKITKRGQNVTFRCDPISEHNRLYWYRQTLGQGPEFLTYFQNEAQLEKSRLLSDRFSAERPKGSFSTLEIQRTEQGDSAMYLCASSHQRRLTAGNTIYFGEGSWLTVV.

The V gene is TRBV28, the J gene TRBJ2-7, with TRBD2 matching over 7 bases. Trimming took 8 bases from V and 3 from J; bases not matched to a gene: 16. This CDR3 is 16 amino acids long. Germline-derived CDR1 and CDR2 are MDHEN and SYDVKM. CDR3 sequence (DNA): TGTGCCAGCCAACTTGCTGTGGGGACTAACAGCTACGAGCAGTACTTC. Amino acids: CASQLAVGTNSYEQYF.

This sequence joins TRBV7-2 and TRBJ2-7; D unresolved. The CDR3 runs 12 residues. Germline-derived CDR1 and CDR2 are SGHTA and FQGNSA. V was pared by 3 bases and J by 2 bases, with 5 bases between. CDR3 in amino acids: CASSFDAYEQYF. Written as DNA, the CDR3 is TGTGCCAGCAGCTTTGATGCCTACGAGCAGTACTTC.

This chain connects TRBV5-6 to TRBJ2-4; D might be TRBD2 (6 bases). V was trimmed by 0 bases and J by 5 bases, leaving 6 bases between them. Per the germline V gene, CDR1 is SGHDT and CDR2 is YYEEEE. There are 13 residues in the CDR3. CDR3 protein: CASSLVAENIQYF. As DNA, the CDR3 is TGTGCCAGCAGCTTGGTAGCGGAAAACATTCAGTACTTC.

The chain uses TRBV27 and TRBJ2-1; TRBD2 aligns across 11 bases. CDR1 and CDR2 from the germline V gene are MNHEY and SMNVEV (reference sequence). The CDR3 is made up of 16 amino acids. V dropped 2 bases and J dropped 7; count of bases not matched to a gene: 7. The CDR3 sequence: CASSLRLAGSGNEQFF. DNA of the CDR3: TGTGCCAGCAGTTTAAGACTAGCGGGATCGGGAAATGAGCAGTTCTTC.

A few counts support this clone. CDR3 nucleotide sequence: TGCGCCAGCAGCGCGGACAGCTACGAGCAGTACTTC. This codes for CASSADSYEQYF. The chain employs TRBV5-1 and TRBJ2-7, with a tentative D call TRBD1 (6 bases). Germline-derived CDR1 and CDR2 are SGHRS and YFSETQ. The CDR3 is made up of 12 amino acids. V lost 4 bases to trimming and J lost 3 bases, with 8 bases between them.

The sample holds a few counts of this clone. The chain links TRBV5-1 to TRBJ1-2; TRBD1 matches 7 bases. V shed 0 bases and J 6 bases; nucleotides not matched to a gene: 5. The CDR3 has 14 amino acids. The germline V gene encodes CDR1 SGHRS and CDR2 YFSETQ. The CDR3, as DNA: TGCGCCAGCAGCTTGGGACAGGGATGGGATGGCTACACCTTC. As protein: CASSLGQGWDGYTF. Supplemented by reference TRBV5-1 and TRBJ1-2, the full variable domain reads KAGVTQTPRYLIKTRGQQVTLSCSPISGHRSVSWYQQTPGQGLQFLFEYFSETQRNKGNFPGRFSGRQFSNSRSEMNVSTLELGDSALYLCASSLGQGWDGYTFGSGTRLTVV.

This clone has more than one count but fewer than ten. The chain is built from TRBV9 and TRBJ2-5; 7 bases map to TRBD2. This CDR3 is built from 14 residues. V shed 0 bases and J 9 bases; nucleotides not matched to a gene: 8. The germline V gene encodes CDR1 SGDLS and CDR2 YYNGEE. The CDR3 loop is CASSVVGEGSSQYF. DNA of the CDR3: TGTGCCAGCAGCGTAGTCGGGGAGGGGTCGTCCCAGTACTTC.

The chain recombines TRBV18 with TRBJ1-2; D uncertain. Looked up from germline, CDR1 is KGHSH and CDR2 is LQKENI. The V gene lost 3 bases and the J gene lost 6 bases, with 11 bases spanning the gap. The length of the CDR3 is 13 residues. The CDR3 is CASSPRREDGYTF. CDR3 bases: TGTGCCAGCTCACCGAGGCGAGAGGATGGCTACACCTTC.

V gene TRBV11-2 combines with J gene TRBJ2-7, with D perhaps given as TRBD1 or TRBD2 (7 bases each). This CDR3 has 14 residues. The V gene's germline CDR1 is SGHAT and CDR2 FQNNGV. V was clipped by 6 bases and J by 6 bases, with 18 bases between them. The CDR3 region has the DNA TGTGCCAGCAGACCGATCGACAGGGAGGGCGAGCAGTACTTC. The encoded protein is CASRPIDREGEQYF.

The count of this clone is one. This sequence joins TRBV5-1 and TRBJ2-2; possible D gene TRBD1, 6 bases. The germline CDR1 and CDR2 sequences are SGHRS and YFSETQ. The V end was cut by 4 bases, the J end by 1 base, with 11 bases between. This CDR3 spans 15 amino acids. CDR3 in amino acids: CASSPWGLNTGELFF. CDR3 nucleotides: TGCGCCAGCAGCCCCTGGGGGCTGAACACCGGGGAGCTGTTTTTT.

V is TRBV19 and J is TRBJ1-5, with D perhaps TRBD1 (5 bases). This CDR3 is built from 14 residues. The V end lost 0 bases, the J end lost 4 bases, and 7 bases lay between the germline ends. Germline V gene data show CDR1 as LNHDA and CDR2 as SQIVND (reference sequence). CDR3 in amino acids: CASSIDGANQPQHF. CDR3 DNA: TGTGCCAGTAGTATAGATGGGGCAAATCAGCCCCAGCATTTT.